Given below is one T cell receptor (beta chain) in context. The antigen remains undetermined. This record comes from a study of cytomegalovirus exposure and HLA in healthy donors. The junction had 2 bases not matched to a gene; V was cut back by 3 bases and J by 7 bases. Germline V lookup: CDR1 GTSNPN, CDR2 SVGIG (reference sequence). The CDR3 has 12 amino acids. Amplification used 60 Vbeta primers and 13 Jbeta primers. TCRdb keeps only in-frame clones here, not all; method: immunoSEQ multiplex PCR. The repertoire includes some 130,000 clones, about 70% of them detected once, and around 7.2% sits in the top ten. Whole-study results and caveats: Researchers left out some V segments, among them TRBV6-2 and TRBV6-3, as indistinguishable. The authors later found HLA-associated TCR beta chains more clonally expanded than equally common others. Later, TCR association rates were found to vary by HLA locus, highest for DRB1 and lowest for HLA-C. TCR beta sequences numbering 15,000 to 20,000 were associated with HLA alleles at 0.05 false discovery rate in a later analysis.

This receptor was identified in a male donor in good health and CMV-seronegative. The sequencing input was PBMCs. The chain employs TRBV30 and TRBJ2-7; 11 bases are a match to TRBD1. The CDR3 sequence: CAWRGTGGEQYF. The CDR3 DNA is TGTGCCTGGAGGGGGACAGGGGGAGAGCAGTACTTC.